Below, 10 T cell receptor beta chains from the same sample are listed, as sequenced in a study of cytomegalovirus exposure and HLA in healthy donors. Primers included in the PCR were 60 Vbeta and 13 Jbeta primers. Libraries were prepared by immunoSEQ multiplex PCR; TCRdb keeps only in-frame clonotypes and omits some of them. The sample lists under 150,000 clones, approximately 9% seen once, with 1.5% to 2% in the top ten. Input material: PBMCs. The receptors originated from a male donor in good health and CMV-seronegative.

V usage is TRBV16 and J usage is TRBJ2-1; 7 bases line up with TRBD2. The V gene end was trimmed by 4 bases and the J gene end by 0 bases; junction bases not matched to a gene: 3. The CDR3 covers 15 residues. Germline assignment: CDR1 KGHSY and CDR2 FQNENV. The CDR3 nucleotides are TGTGCCAGCAGCCTAGCGGGCAACTCCTACAATGAGCAGTTCTTC. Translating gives CASSLAGNSYNEQFF.

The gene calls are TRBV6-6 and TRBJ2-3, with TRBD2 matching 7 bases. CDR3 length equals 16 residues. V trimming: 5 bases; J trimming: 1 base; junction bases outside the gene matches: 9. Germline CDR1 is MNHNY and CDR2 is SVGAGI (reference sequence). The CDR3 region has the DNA TGTGCCAGCAGTGGCCGGGACTATCGCGGCACAGATACGCAGTATTTT. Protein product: CASSGRDYRGTDTQYF.

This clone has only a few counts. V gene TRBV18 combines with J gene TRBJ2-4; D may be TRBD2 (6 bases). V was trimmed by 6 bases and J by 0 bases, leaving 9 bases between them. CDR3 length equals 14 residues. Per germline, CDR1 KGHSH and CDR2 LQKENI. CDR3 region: CASSGDLAKNIQYF. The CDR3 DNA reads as TGTGCCAGCTCTGGGGACTTAGCCAAAAACATTCAGTACTTC.

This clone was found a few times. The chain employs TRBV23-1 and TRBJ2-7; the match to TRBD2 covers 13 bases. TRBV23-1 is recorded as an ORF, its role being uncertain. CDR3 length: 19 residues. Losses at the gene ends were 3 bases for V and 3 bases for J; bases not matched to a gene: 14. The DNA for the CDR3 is TGCGCCAGCAGTCAGCCCGGACTAGCGGGAGTTTTAGGCTACTACGAGCAGTACTTC. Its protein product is CASSQPGLAGVLGYYEQYF.

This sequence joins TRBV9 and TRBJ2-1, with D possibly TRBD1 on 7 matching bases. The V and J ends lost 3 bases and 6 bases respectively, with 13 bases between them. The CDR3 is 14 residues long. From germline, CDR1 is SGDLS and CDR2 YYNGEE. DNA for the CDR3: TGTGCCAGCAGCGAGGGGGGACAGATCAATGAGCAGTTCTTC. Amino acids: CASSEGGQINEQFF.

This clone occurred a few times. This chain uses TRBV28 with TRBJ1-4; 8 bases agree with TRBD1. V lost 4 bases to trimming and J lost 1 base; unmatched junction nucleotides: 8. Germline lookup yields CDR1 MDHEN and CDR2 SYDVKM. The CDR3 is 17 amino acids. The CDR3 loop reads CASSSQGDRGTNEKLFF. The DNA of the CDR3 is TGTGCCAGCAGTTCCCAGGGTGACAGGGGAACTAATGAAAAACTGTTTTTT.

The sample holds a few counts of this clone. The CDR3 bases are TGTGCCAGCAGCCGCCGGACAGGGGGCTTCGACTATGGCTACACCTTC. This sequence encodes CASSRRTGGFDYGYTF. V is TRBV7-9 and J is TRBJ1-2; 11 bases agree with TRBD1. V shed 5 bases and J 3 bases; nucleotides not matched to a gene: 8. CDR3 length: 16 amino acids. Germline V CDR1 and CDR2: SEHNR, FQNEAQ (reference sequence).

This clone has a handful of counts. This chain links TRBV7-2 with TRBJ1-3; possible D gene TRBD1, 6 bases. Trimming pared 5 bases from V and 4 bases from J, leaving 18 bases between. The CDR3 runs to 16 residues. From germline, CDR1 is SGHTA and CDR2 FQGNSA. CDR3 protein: CASSRPPGQGGNTIYF. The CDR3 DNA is TGTGCCAGCAGCCGTCCCCCCGGCCAGGGGGGAAACACCATATATTTT.

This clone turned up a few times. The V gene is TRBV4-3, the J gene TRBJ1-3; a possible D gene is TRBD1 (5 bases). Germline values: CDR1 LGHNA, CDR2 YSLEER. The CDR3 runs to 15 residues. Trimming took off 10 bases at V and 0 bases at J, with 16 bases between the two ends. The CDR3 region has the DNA TGCGCCACTTCAACAGGCCTTAGCTCTGGAAACACCATATATTTT. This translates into CATSTGLSSGNTIYF.

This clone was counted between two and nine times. This CDR3 reads CASSLTSPSGETQYF. In DNA form, the CDR3 reads TGTGCCAGCAGTCTCACATCCCCCTCGGGAGAGACCCAGTACTTC. The chain carries TRBV27 and TRBJ2-5; D not resolved. This CDR3 is built from 15 residues. The germline V gene encodes CDR1 MNHEY and CDR2 SMNVEV (reference sequence). Trimming left V 5 bases short and J 4 bases short, with 17 bases between.